One sample yielded the 22 T cell receptor beta chains listed below, sequenced in a study of cytotoxic CD8 clonotypes in ibrutinib-treated CLL. Method: immunoSEQ multiplex PCR; TCRdb's copy keeps in-frame clones and lacks some. The data contain 150,000 to 200,000 clones, around 72% of them singletons. Sequencing was performed on PBMCs, taken after 24 months of ibrutinib treatment. The receptors come from a human donor with chronic lymphocytic leukemia.

Concerning this clone: A read error may explain this, as a much larger clone is one base away. The chain joins TRBV4-2 to TRBJ1-5; 8 bases line up with TRBD1. This CDR3 region has 15 residues. Germline V CDR1 and CDR2: LGHNA, YNFKEQ. The V and J ends lost 0 bases and 5 bases, in that order; junction bases with no gene match: 3. CDR3: CASSQEVTGDQPQHF. In nucleotides, the CDR3 is TGTGCCAGCAGCCAAGAGGTGACAGGGGATCAGCCCCAGCATTTT.

The sample holds a few counts of this clone. This chain joins TRBV7-3 and TRBJ2-1; tentatively, D is TRBD2 (5 bases). Germline CDR1 is SGHTA and CDR2 is FQGTGA. The CDR3 has 12 residues. V was clipped by 3 bases and J by 9 bases, with 9 bases between them. As DNA, the CDR3 is TGTGCCAGCAGCTTCACTAGTGGTGAGCAGTTCTTC. It yields the protein CASSFTSGEQFF.

This chain connects TRBV27 to TRBJ1-1, with D uncertain. Germline V gives CDR1 MNHEY, CDR2 SMNVEV (reference sequence). V was shortened by 2 bases and J by 5 bases, with 6 bases between the two germline ends. The CDR3 spans 12 residues. CDR3 sequence: CASSLRQTEAFF. The CDR3 nucleotides are TGTGCCAGCAGTTTAAGGCAAACTGAAGCTTTCTTT.

Comments on this clone: At the DNA level, this CDR3 is encoded by other sequences in the same sample as well. The gene calls are TRBV5-1 and TRBJ2-3; D gene unclear. This CDR3 is built from 12 residues. V lost 3 bases, J lost 6 bases, and 8 bases lay in between. Germline assignment: CDR1 SGHRS and CDR2 YFSETQ. The CDR3 DNA sequence: TGCGCCAGCAGCTCAGGATCGGATACGCAGTATTTT. This translates into CASSSGSDTQYF.

The chain uses TRBV4-2 and TRBJ2-3, with D possibly TRBD2 on 6 matching bases. This CDR3 has 15 residues. V lost 0 bases to trimming and J lost 8 bases, with 15 bases between them. CDR1 LGHNA and CDR2 YNFKEQ come from the germline V gene. The CDR3 bases are TGTGCCAGCAGCCAAGACGGACCCGGGGGAGCTACGCAGTATTTT. This gives the protein CASSQDGPGGATQYF.

J is TRBJ1-5 and V is TRBV19; D is possibly TRBD1 (6 bases). Per germline, CDR1 LNHDA and CDR2 SQIVND (reference sequence). V lost 7 bases and J lost 1, with 14 bases in between. The CDR3 is made up of 15 amino acids. CDR3 amino acids: CASTTGHLSNQPQHF. CDR3 nucleotides: TGTGCCAGTACCACGGGACACTTAAGCAATCAGCCCCAGCATTTT.

The chain combines TRBV18 with TRBJ2-1; 11 bases map to TRBD2. This CDR3 has 15 residues. Germline V gene data show CDR1 as KGHSH and CDR2 as LQKENI. J gave up 5 bases and V 4 bases, and 4 bases lay outside the gene matches. The CDR3 sequence is CASSLPGLADNEQFF. The CDR3 DNA is TGTGCCAGCTCACTACCGGGACTAGCGGACAATGAGCAGTTCTTC. Using reference TRBV18 and TRBJ2-1 for the parts outside the CDR3, the full variable domain is NAGVMQNPRHLVRRRGQEARLRCSPMKGHSHVYWYRQLPEEGLKFMVYLQKENIIDESGMPKERFSAEFPKEGPSILRIQQVVRGDSAAYFCASSLPGLADNEQFFGPGTRLTVL.

The chain links TRBV11-2 to TRBJ2-7, with D unresolved. Germline V gene sequence: CDR1 SGHAT, CDR2 FQNNGV. The CDR3 sequence is 14 residues long. Trimming pared 3 bases from V and 6 bases from J, leaving 15 bases between. CDR3 sequence reads: CASSFVHGVPEQYF. In DNA form, the CDR3 reads TGTGCCAGCAGCTTCGTCCATGGGGTCCCCGAGCAGTACTTC.

This clone has more than one count but fewer than ten. The genes are TRBV27 and TRBJ2-1; possibly TRBD2 for D (6 bases). The length of the CDR3 is 16 residues. The germline CDR1 and CDR2 sequences are MNHEY and SMNVEV (reference sequence). V was trimmed by 5 bases and J by 2 bases, leaving 16 bases between them. The CDR3 reads CASSNIAVLTYNEQFF. The CDR3 nucleotides are TGTGCCAGCAGTAACATAGCGGTCCTTACCTACAATGAGCAGTTCTTC.

This chain links TRBV9 with TRBJ2-7; 10 bases fit TRBD2. V was pared by 0 bases and J by 4 bases, with 7 bases of the junction left unmatched. The CDR3 runs to 16 residues. The germline gives CDR1 SGDLS, CDR2 YYNGEE. In DNA, the CDR3 is TGTGCCAGCAGCGTAGCCTTGGCTAGCGGGAGATACGAGCAGTACTTC. It translates to CASSVALASGRYEQYF.

V and J are TRBV5-4 and TRBJ1-4; D is uncertain. Per germline, CDR1 SGHNT and CDR2 YYREEE (reference sequence). This CDR3 has 17 residues. V gave up 4 bases and J gave up 0 bases, with 16 bases separating them. CDR3 sequence (DNA): TGTGCCAGCAGCCAAGATAAGGGAAGAACAACTAATGAAAAACTGTTTTTT. Translation gives CASSQDKGRTTNEKLFF.

The chain combines TRBV5-1 with TRBJ2-7; 10 bases agree with TRBD2. Per germline, CDR1 SGHRS and CDR2 YFSETQ. The CDR3 is 17 residues long. With V trimmed by 1 base and J by 1 base, 8 bases remained unmatched. DNA for the CDR3: TGCGCCAGCAGCTTGCGGTCGCTAGCGGGAGATTCCTACGAGCAGTACTTC. This gives the protein CASSLRSLAGDSYEQYF.

DNA for the CDR3: TGTGCCAGCAGCCTAGATTACGGGAGCTCCTACGAGCAGTACTTC. Protein sequence: CASSLDYGSSYEQYF. The chain uses TRBV5-6 and TRBJ2-7; tentatively, D is TRBD2 (6 bases). Trimming shortened V by 4 bases and J by 0 bases, and 14 bases separated the two germline ends. There are 15 residues in the CDR3. The germline V gene has CDR1 SGHDT and CDR2 YYEEEE. Full variable domain (rest looked up from reference TRBV5-6 and TRBJ2-7): DAGVTQSPTHLIKTRGQQVTLRCSPKSGHDTVSWYQQALGQGPQFIFQYYEEEERQRGNFPDRFSGHQFPNYSSELNVNALLLGDSALYLCASSLDYGSSYEQYFGPGTRLTVT.

The chain couples TRBV4-2 to TRBJ2-5, with D uncertain. The germline CDR1 and CDR2 sequences are LGHNA and YNFKEQ. This CDR3 spans 12 amino acids. Trimming removed 4 bases at V and 5 bases at J, with 8 bases between. The CDR3 loop reads CASSLRGETQYF. CDR3 nucleotide sequence: TGTGCCAGCAGCCTACGTGGGGAGACCCAGTACTTC.

Comments on this clone: Sequence at one end of the junction differs from germline and may be a read error. The chain carries TRBV7-7 and TRBJ2-7; 10 nucleotides align to TRBD2. The CDR3 extends over 18 amino acids. Germline CDR1 SSHAT, CDR2 FNYEAQ (reference sequence). In nucleotides, the CDR3 is TGTGCTAGCAGCTTAGTTCGGCCGGGACTAGCGTCGTATCGCGAGCAGTACTTC. Protein sequence: CASSLVRPGLASYREQYF.

The genes are TRBV9 and TRBJ2-5; 10 nucleotides match TRBD2. Germline CDR1 is SGDLS and CDR2 is YYNGEE. The CDR3 has 16 residues. The ends lost 2 bases at V and 4 bases at J; junction bases unmatched: 8. CDR3 sequence: CASSVRLAGAGETQYF. The CDR3 DNA is TGTGCCAGCAGCGTCCGTCTAGCGGGAGCAGGAGAGACCCAGTACTTC.

This clone was counted a few times. The V gene is TRBV7-9, the J gene TRBJ2-7; the D is unclear. V was clipped by 5 bases and J by 0 bases, with 2 bases between them. The CDR3 loop spans 11 amino acids. CDR1 and CDR2 (germline): SEHNR, FQNEAQ (reference sequence). The chain's CDR3 is CASSDSYEQYF. The CDR3 nucleotides are TGTGCCAGCAGCGACTCCTACGAGCAGTACTTC. The variable domain in full, completed from reference TRBV7-9 and TRBJ2-7, reads DTGVSQNPRHKITKRGQNVTFRCDPISEHNRLYWYRQTLGQGPEFLTYFQNEAQLEKSRLLSDRFSAERPKGSFSTLEIQRTEQGDSAMYLCASSDSYEQYFGPGTRLTVT.

This clone has only a few counts. This sequence joins TRBV19 and TRBJ1-4; 7 nucleotides align to TRBD1. Trimming removed 8 bases from V and 5 bases from J; junction bases left unmatched: 11. There are 15 residues in the CDR3. In germline, CDR1 is LNHDA, CDR2 SQIVND (reference sequence). The CDR3 nucleotides read TGTGCCAGTCGGATCGTGGGACAGTCAAATGAAAAACTGTTTTTT. Protein: CASRIVGQSNEKLFF.

The chain couples TRBV18 to TRBJ1-3; D call uncertain. Germline values: CDR1 KGHSH, CDR2 LQKENI. With 2 bases removed from V and 5 bases from J, the gap between germline ends came to 7 bases. The CDR3 length is 13 residues. The CDR3 loop is CASSPIDRNTIYF. CDR3 nucleotides: TGTGCCAGCTCACCAATTGATCGAAACACCATATATTTT. The full variable domain, with the rest looked up from reference TRBV18 and TRBJ1-3, is NAGVMQNPRHLVRRRGQEARLRCSPMKGHSHVYWYRQLPEEGLKFMVYLQKENIIDESGMPKERFSAEFPKEGPSILRIQQVVRGDSAAYFCASSPIDRNTIYFGEGSWLTVV.

CDR3 region: CASSFLGNSGFYNEQFF. DNA of the CDR3: TGTGCCAGCAGCTTCCTTGGTAATTCCGGTTTTTACAATGAGCAGTTCTTC. The V and J genes are TRBV7-8 and TRBJ2-1; D is unclear. Germline V gene data show CDR1 as SGHVS and CDR2 as FQNEAQ. The CDR3 extends over 17 amino acids. Trimming pared 3 bases from V and 4 bases from J, leaving 19 bases between.

This chain connects TRBV7-3 to TRBJ2-2, with D unresolved. Germline CDR1 is SGHTA and CDR2 is FQGTGA. This CDR3 spans 13 amino acids. Trimming cost V 4 bases and J 6 bases, with 9 bases left between them. CDR3 nucleotides: TGTGCCAGCAGCTCTCGTCTCGCCGGGGAGCTGTTTTTT. Translated, it gives CASSSRLAGELFF. Full variable domain (outside the CDR3, taken from reference TRBV7-3 and TRBJ2-2): GAGVSQTPSNKVTEKGKYVELRCDPISGHTALYWYRQSLGQGPEFLIYFQGTGAADDSGLPNDRFFAVRPEGSVSTLKIQRTERGDSAVYLCASSSRLAGELFFGEGSRLTVL.

The chain has TRBV29-1 and TRBJ1-1, with D perhaps TRBD1 (5 bases). Germline CDR1 SQVTM, CDR2 ANQGSEA. This CDR3 has 14 amino acids. The DNA for the CDR3 is TGCAGTCACTCCATCGGGGGAGTGGACACTGAAGCTTTCTTT. Residues: CSHSIGGVDTEAFF.